Given below is one TCR beta chain in context. The data stem from a study of technical replicates of blood from a handful of donors. Sequenced by immunoSEQ multiplex PCR; TCRdb stores in-frame clones only, minus some. Counted here are 50,000 to 55,000 clones, around 84% occurring once; the ten biggest clones make up 5.6%. Sequenced material: PBMCs. This clonotype was sampled from a human donor in good health. Some clones in this sample may be carry-over from other donors' samples.

The CDR3 bases are TGTGCCAGCAGCTTAGCTTCGCCGGCTAGCGGGGAGGCTTACGAGCAGTACTTC. Encoded protein: CASSLASPASGEAYEQYF. V usage is TRBV7-2 and J usage is TRBJ2-7; 9 nucleotides align to TRBD2. Trimming cost V 0 bases and J 4 bases; bases outside gene matches: 13. CDR1 and CDR2 from the germline V gene are SGHTA and FQGNSA. CDR3 length: 18 amino acids.